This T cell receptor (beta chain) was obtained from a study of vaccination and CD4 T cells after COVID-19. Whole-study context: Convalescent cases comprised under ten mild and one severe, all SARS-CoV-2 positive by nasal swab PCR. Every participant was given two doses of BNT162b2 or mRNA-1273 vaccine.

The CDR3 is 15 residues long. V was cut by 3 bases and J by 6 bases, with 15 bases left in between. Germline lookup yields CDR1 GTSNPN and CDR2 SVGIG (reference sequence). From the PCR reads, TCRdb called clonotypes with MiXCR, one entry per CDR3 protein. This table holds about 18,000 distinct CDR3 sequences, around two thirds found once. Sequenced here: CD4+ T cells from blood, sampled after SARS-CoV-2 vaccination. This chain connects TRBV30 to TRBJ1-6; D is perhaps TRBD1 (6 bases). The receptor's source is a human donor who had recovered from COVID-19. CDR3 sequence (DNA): TGTGCCTGGAGGAGGAGTACAGGGAGTAATTCACCCCTCCACTTT. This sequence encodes CAWRRSTGSNSPLHF.